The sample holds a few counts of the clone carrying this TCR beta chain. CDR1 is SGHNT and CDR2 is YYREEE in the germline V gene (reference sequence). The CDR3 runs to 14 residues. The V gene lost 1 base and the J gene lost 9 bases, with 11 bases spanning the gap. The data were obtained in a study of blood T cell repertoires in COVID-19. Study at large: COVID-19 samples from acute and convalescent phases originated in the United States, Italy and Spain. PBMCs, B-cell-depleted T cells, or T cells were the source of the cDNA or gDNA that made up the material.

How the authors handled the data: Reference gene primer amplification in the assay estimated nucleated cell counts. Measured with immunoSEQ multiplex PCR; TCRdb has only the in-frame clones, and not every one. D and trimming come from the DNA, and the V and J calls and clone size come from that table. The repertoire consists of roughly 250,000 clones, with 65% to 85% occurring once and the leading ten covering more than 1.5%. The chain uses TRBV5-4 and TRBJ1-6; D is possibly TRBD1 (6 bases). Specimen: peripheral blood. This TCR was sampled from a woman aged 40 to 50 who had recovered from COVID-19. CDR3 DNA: TGTGCCAGCAGCTTGAAGGGGGTGGTTTCACCCCTCCACTTT. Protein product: CASSLKGVVSPLHF.